Presented here are 32 T cell receptor beta chains from one specimen sequenced in a study of Ad26.COV2.S vaccination and SARS-CoV-2 variants. The treatment here: some 19 received Ad26.COV2.S at low or high dose, single or two shots; roughly five received placebo; per-sample allocation not given. Sampling happened 63 days after the first vaccine or placebo injection. The table came from immunoSEQ multiplex PCR; TCRdb's copy has only in-frame clones and leaves some out. Here the sample spans about 680,000 clones, 80% to 90% being singletons. The sample here was peripheral blood, taken in a trial of Ad26.COV2.S vaccine versus placebo. Receptors were obtained from a person aged 18-65 years who received the Ad26.COV2.S COVID-19 vaccine or a placebo.

The chain has TRBV7-2 and TRBJ1-5; D not resolved. Germline assignment: CDR1 SGHTA and CDR2 FQGNSA. The CDR3 runs 14 residues. The V end was cut by 3 bases, the J end by 3 bases, with 9 bases between. The CDR3 protein is CASSLINNNQPQHF. The CDR3, as DNA: TGTGCCAGCAGCTTGATTAATAACAATCAGCCCCAGCATTTT.

V and J are TRBV5-1 and TRBJ2-3; 8 bases are shared with TRBD2. CDR1 SGHRS and CDR2 YFSETQ come from the germline V gene. V lost 5 bases, J lost 1 base, and 12 bases stayed unmatched. The CDR3 contains 17 residues. The CDR3 coding sequence is TGCGCCAGCAGGCCTTTTTTTGCGGGAGGTGGCACAGATACGCAGTATTTT. Translation gives CASRPFFAGGGTDTQYF. Full variable domain (missing parts from reference TRBV5-1 and TRBJ2-3): KAGVTQTPRYLIKTRGQQVTLSCSPISGHRSVSWYQQTPGQGLQFLFEYFSETQRNKGNFPGRFSGRQFSNSRSEMNVSTLELGDSALYLCASRPFFAGGGTDTQYFGPGTRLTVL.

The J gene is TRBJ2-1, the V gene TRBV11-2; D not resolved. The germline V gene encodes CDR1 SGHAT and CDR2 FQNNGV. CDR3 length: 15 amino acids. Trimming took 0 bases from V and 4 from J, leaving 10 bases between them. As DNA, the CDR3 is TGTGCCAGCAGCTTAGAAAGAATCAGGTACAATGAGCAGTTCTTC. The encoded protein is CASSLERIRYNEQFF.

This clone was counted a few times. The rearrangement links TRBV4-3 to TRBJ1-2, with TRBD1 as a possible D gene (6 bases). Trimming took off 0 bases at V and 1 base at J, with 21 bases between the two ends. Per germline, CDR1 LGHNA and CDR2 YSLEER. The CDR3 consists of 19 residues. The DNA for the CDR3 is TGCGCCAGCAGCCAAGATCGTTTCAAGGGCAGGGGATATAACTATGGCTACACCTTC. Its translation: CASSQDRFKGRGYNYGYTF.

This clone was seen only once. CDR3 in DNA: TGTGCCACCAGGGTAAGAGCGAAGAACACTGAAGCTTTCTTT. Amino acid sequence: CATRVRAKNTEAFF. The V call is TRBV24-1, the J call TRBJ1-1; no clear D gene. Germline V gene lookup returns CDR1 KGHDR and CDR2 SFDVKD. The CDR3 is 14 residues long. Trimming stripped 7 bases from V and 1 base from J, with 12 bases between.

This rearrangement joins TRBV15 to TRBJ1-3; D is uncertain. CDR3 length: 14 amino acids. The germline V gene encodes CDR1 LNHNV and CDR2 YYDKDF (reference sequence). The V end lost 1 base, the J end lost 0 bases, and 4 bases lay between the germline ends. CDR3: CATSRAISGNTIYF. CDR3 DNA: TGTGCCACCAGCAGAGCCATCTCTGGAAACACCATATATTTT.

CDR3 nucleotide sequence: TGTGCCACCAACGGGCGGGCTACCGGGGAGCTGTTTTTT. It is translated as CATNGRATGELFF. The chain has TRBV24-1 and TRBJ2-2, with D perhaps matching TRBD2 (5 bases). V lost 8 bases and J lost 5, with 11 bases in between. The length of the CDR3 is 13 residues. Germline CDR1 KGHDR, CDR2 SFDVKD.

The V call is TRBV19, the J call TRBJ2-3; TRBD2 aligns across 10 bases. After removal of 4 bases from V and 5 bases from J, the junction contained 9 bases not matched to a gene. The CDR3 covers 16 residues. CDR1 is LNHDA and CDR2 is SQIVND in the germline V gene (reference sequence). As DNA, the CDR3 is TGTGCCAGTAGTAGGCTGGTAGCGGGGGGTGGAGATACGCAGTATTTT. This encodes CASSRLVAGGGDTQYF.

This chain connects TRBV19 to TRBJ2-1; D tentatively reads TRBD1 or TRBD2 (5 bases each). Between the trimmed V and J ends, which lost 3 bases and 0 bases, there was a span of 12 bases. CDR1 is LNHDA and CDR2 is SQIVND in the germline V gene (reference sequence). This CDR3 has 16 amino acids. CDR3 amino acids: CASSMWSGSSYNEQFF. In DNA, the CDR3 is TGTGCCAGTAGTATGTGGTCAGGGAGCTCCTACAATGAGCAGTTCTTC.

This clone was detected a few times. In DNA, the CDR3 is TGTGCCTGGGCAAAGGAACATCCCTCTGGAAACACCATATATTTT. Translated, it gives CAWAKEHPSGNTIYF. The chain is built from TRBV30 and TRBJ1-3; D is undetermined. CDR3 length equals 15 residues. Trimming left V 5 bases short and J 0 bases short, with 14 bases between. The V gene's germline CDR1 is GTSNPN and CDR2 SVGIG (reference sequence).

The chain couples TRBV24-1 to TRBJ2-1, with 7 bases fitting TRBD2. The J segment lost 0 bases and the V segment lost 7 bases, leaving 14 bases of the junction unmatched. Looked up from germline, CDR1 is KGHDR and CDR2 is SFDVKD. The CDR3 is made up of 18 amino acids. The CDR3 DNA reads as TGTGCCACCAGCCTCGGGGGACTACCCAGGAGCTCCTACAATGAGCAGTTCTTC. Its translation: CATSLGGLPRSSYNEQFF.

This clone has only one observation. The chain combines TRBV11-2 with TRBJ1-1; D ambiguous. The CDR3 totals 11 residues. Trimming took 2 bases from V and 8 from J, leaving 6 bases between them. Germline V lookup: CDR1 SGHAT, CDR2 FQNNGV. CDR3 DNA: TGTGCCAGCAGCTTACTCAGCGAAGCTTTCTTT. This gives the protein CASSLLSEAFF.

The V gene is TRBV6-4, the J gene TRBJ2-7; D unresolved. The V end was cut by 4 bases, the J end by 7 bases, with 17 bases between. CDR3 length: 14 residues. The germline CDR1 and CDR2 sequences are MRHNA and SNTAGT. The CDR3 nucleotides are TGTGCCAGCAGTGCGATAGCAGCTTATTGGGAGCAGTACTTC. Encoded protein: CASSAIAAYWEQYF.

J is TRBJ2-3 and V is TRBV7-2; 7 bases agree with TRBD1. The junction had 9 bases not matched to a gene; V was cut back by 4 bases and J by 2 bases. The CDR3 runs 16 residues. Germline V gene lookup returns CDR1 SGHTA and CDR2 FQGNSA. CDR3 DNA sequence: TGTGCCAGCAGCTCGAACAGGGGCCTAGTCACAGATACGCAGTATTTT. This translates into CASSSNRGLVTDTQYF.

The chain employs TRBV30 and TRBJ1-1, with TRBD1 identical over 7 bases. V gave up 5 bases and J gave up 1 base; unmatched junction bases: 4. In germline, CDR1 is GTSNPN, CDR2 SVGIG (reference sequence). The CDR3 consists of 13 residues. CDR3 in amino acids: CAWGDRPNTEAFF. The CDR3 DNA reads as TGTGCCTGGGGGGACAGACCGAACACTGAAGCTTTCTTT.

This chain links TRBV2 with TRBJ2-2, with TRBD2 matching over 10 bases. The V gene's germline CDR1 is SNHLY and CDR2 FYNNEI. Trimming at V came to 5 bases and at J to 1 base, leaving 4 bases not matched to a gene. The CDR3 loop spans 16 amino acids. CDR3 sequence reads: CASSPTSGVNTGELFF. The CDR3 DNA reads as TGTGCCAGCAGTCCCACTAGCGGGGTGAACACCGGGGAGCTGTTTTTT. Full variable domain (outside the CDR3, taken from reference TRBV2 and TRBJ2-2): EPEVTQTPSHQVTQMGQEVILRCVPISNHLYFYWYRQILGQKVEFLVSFYNNEISEKSEIFDDQFSVERPDGSNFTLKIRSTKLEDSAMYFCASSPTSGVNTGELFFGEGSRLTVL.

This sequence joins TRBV7-8 and TRBJ1-1; a weak D match, TRBD1 (5 bases). V lost 5 bases, J lost 6 bases, and 13 bases lay in between. Looked up from germline, CDR1 is SGHVS and CDR2 is FQNEAQ. The CDR3 runs 13 residues. The CDR3 here is CASSRDWDAEAFF. DNA of the CDR3: TGTGCCAGCAGCCGCGACTGGGACGCTGAAGCTTTCTTT.

Notes on this clone: This sample includes further DNA sequences coding for the same CDR3. The V and J genes are TRBV20-1 and TRBJ2-7, with D tentatively TRBD1 (5 bases). Germline V gives CDR1 DFQATT, CDR2 SNEGSKA (reference sequence). Deletions cut 5 bases from V and 3 bases from J, with 8 bases between. CDR3 length: 11 residues. This chain's CDR3 is CSAQGGYEQYF. CDR3 in DNA: TGCAGTGCTCAGGGCGGCTACGAGCAGTACTTC.

CDR3 residues: CATSRVPLGQGAIEKLFF. The CDR3 DNA sequence: TGTGCCACCAGCAGAGTGCCCCTTGGACAGGGGGCGATTGAAAAACTGTTTTTT. The gene calls are TRBV15 and TRBJ1-4, with 11 positions matching TRBD1. Losses at the gene ends were 1 base for V and 7 bases for J; bases not matched to a gene: 11. The CDR3 has 18 amino acids. Germline CDR1 reads LNHNV; CDR2 reads YYDKDF (reference sequence).

The chain employs TRBV18 and TRBJ1-4; the D gene is possibly TRBD1 (5 bases). The germline CDR1 and CDR2 sequences are KGHSH and LQKENI. V shed 3 bases and J shed 4 bases, with 12 bases lying between them. This CDR3 region has 15 residues. Here the CDR3 DNA reads TGTGCCAGCTCACCTCAGGGTCTGGATAATGAAAAACTGTTTTTT. Its translation: CASSPQGLDNEKLFF.

The chain recombines TRBV7-9 with TRBJ1-4; no reliable D call. V dropped 0 bases and J dropped 3 bases, with 11 bases sitting between them. Looked up from germline, CDR1 is SEHNR and CDR2 is FQNEAQ (reference sequence). The CDR3 runs 16 residues. As DNA, the CDR3 is TGTGCCAGCAGCTTAGCGGGAACCGCGCCTAATGAAAAACTGTTTTTT. Its protein is CASSLAGTAPNEKLFF.

V is TRBV2 and J is TRBJ1-2; D is perhaps TRBD1 (5 bases). Trimming removed 5 bases at V and 8 bases at J, with 15 bases between. The CDR3 totals 13 residues. Germline V gene data show CDR1 as SNHLY and CDR2 as FYNNEI. CDR3 sequence: CASSTRVLGGYTF. Written as DNA, the CDR3 is TGTGCCAGCAGTACCAGGGTTCTCGGAGGCTACACCTTC.

This clone was detected a few times. The chain links TRBV6-5 to TRBJ2-2; D not resolved. CDR1 is MNHEY, CDR2 SVGAGI, per germline. V was trimmed by 5 bases and J by 6 bases, leaving 10 bases between them. CDR3 size: 13 residues. CDR3 amino acids: CASSPQISGELFF. CDR3 DNA: TGTGCCAGCAGTCCCCAGATATCCGGGGAGCTGTTTTTT.

The chain uses TRBV7-2 and TRBJ1-1; TRBD1 is a possible D gene (6 bases). CDR1 is SGHTA and CDR2 is FQGNSA in the germline V gene. The CDR3 contains 14 residues. V lost 2 bases and J lost 0, with 7 bases in between. CDR3 protein: CASSLRQVNTEAFF. CDR3 sequence (DNA): TGTGCCAGCAGCTTACGACAGGTGAACACTGAAGCTTTCTTT.

V gene TRBV5-1 combines with J gene TRBJ2-5; D unclear. This CDR3 region has 14 residues. CDR1 and CDR2 (germline): SGHRS, YFSETQ. The ends were cut back, 4 bases at V and 5 bases at J, with 15 bases in the middle. CDR3: CASSNPVNWETQYF. The CDR3 DNA reads as TGCGCCAGCAGCAACCCGGTCAACTGGGAGACCCAGTACTTC.

V gene TRBV12-3 or TRBV12-4 combines with J gene TRBJ2-5; D is ambiguous. The CDR3 is 13 residues long. Deletions cut 5 bases from V and 4 bases from J, with 11 bases between. The CDR3 DNA reads as TGTGCCAGCAGTCTCGGGCAACTAGAGACCCAGTACTTC. Translating gives CASSLGQLETQYF.

J is TRBJ2-6 and V is TRBV11-2; weak D call: TRBD1 (5 bases). The ends were cut back, 3 bases at V and 0 bases at J, with 12 bases in the middle. Germline CDR1 SGHAT, CDR2 FQNNGV. The CDR3 sequence is 17 residues long. For the CDR3, the DNA is TGTGCCAGCAGCTTGCAGGGTTGGGGCTCTGGGGCCAACGTCCTGACTTTC. Translation: CASSLQGWGSGANVLTF.

The rearrangement joins TRBV6-5 to TRBJ2-7, with 7 bases matching TRBD1. Germline V gene sequence: CDR1 MNHEY, CDR2 SVGAGI. The ends lost 11 bases at V and 0 bases at J; junction bases unmatched: 7. The CDR3 is 13 amino acids. The CDR3: CACSGQASYEQYF. The DNA of the CDR3 is TGTGCCTGTTCCGGACAGGCCTCCTACGAGCAGTACTTC.

The chain has TRBV7-9 and TRBJ2-7, with D maybe TRBD2 (5 bases). Per the germline V gene, CDR1 is SEHNR and CDR2 is FQNEAQ (reference sequence). V lost 5 bases, J lost 6 bases, and 20 bases lay in between. The CDR3 has 15 residues. Here the CDR3 reads CASSPAGRISVEQYF. The CDR3 DNA reads as TGTGCCAGCAGCCCCGCCGGACGGATTAGCGTCGAGCAGTACTTC.

The count of this clone is one. The identical CDR3 is also encoded by other nucleotide sequences in the sample. The chain couples TRBV7-9 to TRBJ2-5; 8 bases fit TRBD2. The CDR3 totals 15 residues. The ends lost 1 base at V and 5 bases at J; junction bases unmatched: 6. Germline V CDR1 and CDR2: SEHNR, FQNEAQ (reference sequence). The CDR3 reads CASSLVAGGAETQYF. In nucleotides, the CDR3 is TGTGCCAGCAGCTTAGTTGCGGGGGGCGCGGAGACCCAGTACTTC.

This sequence joins TRBV30 and TRBJ1-2; possibly TRBD1 for D (5 bases). The length of the CDR3 is 13 residues. V lost 3 bases to trimming and J lost 0 bases, with 8 bases between them. Per germline, CDR1 GTSNPN and CDR2 SVGIG (reference sequence). CDR3 nucleotide sequence: TGTGCCTGGAGCCCGGGACCTAACTATGGCTACACCTTC. Its protein is CAWSPGPNYGYTF.

V usage is TRBV9 and J usage is TRBJ1-2; a weak D match, TRBD1 (6 bases). Deletions cut 2 bases from V and 6 bases from J, with 20 bases between. Per germline, CDR1 SGDLS and CDR2 YYNGEE. The CDR3 runs to 16 residues. CDR3 bases: TGTGCCAGCAGCGTTAGTGGGCAGGGGATTATGGATGGCTACACCTTC. Protein sequence: CASSVSGQGIMDGYTF. Together with reference TRBV9 and TRBJ1-2, the CDR3 gives the full variable domain: DSGVTQTPKHLITATGQRVTLRCSPRSGDLSVYWYQQSLDQGLQFLIQYYNGEERAKGNILERFSAQQFPDLHSELNLSSLELGDSALYFCASSVSGQGIMDGYTFGSGTRLTVV.